This TCR beta chain was identified in a study of PD-L1 blockade in urothelial cancer. Time point meaning: pretreatment peripheral blood. Each patient's cancer was a locally advanced or metastatic urothelial carcinoma. The protocol was immunoSEQ multiplex PCR, while the TCRdb copy is restricted to in-frame clones and leaves out a portion. The table has about 63,000 clones, approximately 80% seen once. The CDR3 has 16 residues. V dropped 1 base and J dropped 8; count of bases not matched to a gene: 13. CDR1 is SNHLY, CDR2 FYNNEI, per germline. The genes are TRBV2 and TRBJ1-2; TRBD1 matches 7 bases. The clonotype comes from a man between 65 and 85 years old with urothelial cancer. Sequencing was performed on PBMCs, taken around atezolizumab (anti-PD-L1) treatment. CDR3 nucleotide sequence: TGTGCCAGCAGTGAAGGGCCTCCATCGACAGGGAAAGGCTACACCTTC. Translating gives CASSEGPPSTGKGYTF.